This TCR beta chain was recovered during a study of blood T cell repertoires in COVID-19. Study details: Donors in the United States, Italy and Spain gave samples during acute or convalescent COVID-19. T cells, B-cell-depleted T cells, or PBMCs provided the cDNA or gDNA that served as material.

CDR1 MDHEN and CDR2 SYDVKM come from the germline V gene. This CDR3 region has 16 residues. V was trimmed by 7 bases and J by 1 base, leaving 19 bases between them. In the original analysis: Reference gene primer amplification in the assay estimated nucleated cell counts. TCRdb keeps only in-frame clones here, not all; method: immunoSEQ multiplex PCR. The D gene and trimming were derived from the DNA, and the V and J assignments and clone size from that table. The sample includes about 280,000 clones, roughly 90% of them seen just once. V and J are TRBV28 and TRBJ1-1; maybe TRBD1 (5 bases). This receptor was obtained from a man younger than 35 with active or convalescent COVID-19. What was sequenced was peripheral blood. The chain's CDR3 is CASKDGGGDTNTEAFF. The DNA for the CDR3 is TGTGCCAGCAAGGATGGGGGAGGGGATACGAACACTGAAGCTTTCTTT.